The rows below give T cell receptor beta chains drawn from one sample of a study of T cell changes during pregnancy in multiple sclerosis. Assay: immunoSEQ multiplex PCR; the TCRdb copy retains only in-frame clones and omits some. Of around 80,000 clones in the sample, about 90% were seen once. The sequencing here drew on peripheral blood, taken before pregnancy. The receptors shown here come from a female donor with multiple sclerosis, enrolled in a pregnancy study. Each CDR3 is given with its conserved first and last residue. Fields, in order: D gene, J gene, V gene, clone size, CDR3 protein, CDR3 DNA. The D gene is left open where the match is weak. Clone size is not always given. Where it is, it says once, few, many or a class for expanded clones.

>.|TRBJ1-5|TRBV7-6|once
CASSPDSGDSNQPQHF
TGTGCCAGCAGCCCCGATTCCGGGGATAGCAATCAGCCCCAGCATTTT
>TRBD1|TRBJ2-7|TRBV10-3|.
CAISPGQEDGEQYF
TGTGCCATCAGCCCGGGACAGGAGGACGGCGAGCAGTACTTC
>.|TRBJ1-1|TRBV18|.
CASSELRESNTEAFF
TGTGCCAGCTCAGAGCTCAGGGAATCTAACACTGAAGCTTTCTTT
>.|TRBJ2-7|TRBV4-1|.
CASSQASVSYEQYF
TGCGCCAGCAGCCAAGCATCAGTAAGCTACGAGCAGTACTTC
>.|TRBJ1-2|TRBV4-2|.
CASNTPGGYGYTF
TGTGCCAGCAACACCCCGGGAGGATATGGCTACACCTTC
>TRBD1|TRBJ2-1|TRBV7-3|.
CASRGLGQGTNEQFF
TGTGCCAGCAGGGGCCTGGGACAGGGGACCAATGAGCAGTTCTTC
>.|TRBJ2-7|TRBV7-6|.
CASSPPGDEQYF
TGTGCCAGCAGCCCACCGGGGGACGAGCAGTACTTC
>TRBD1|TRBJ1-2|TRBV12-5|.
CASGTGAWYGYTF
TGTGCTAGTGGTACAGGGGCTTGGTATGGCTACACCTTC
>TRBD1|TRBJ1-2|TRBV2|.
CASSLLQGSYGYTF
TGTGCCAGCTCTCTATTACAGGGGTCCTATGGCTACACCTTC
>TRBD1|TRBJ1-2|TRBV29-1|.
CSVWTGGVYGYTF
TGCAGCGTCTGGACAGGGGGGGTCTATGGCTACACCTTC
>TRBD1|TRBJ1-6|TRBV10-2|few
CASSRDRDYSPLHF
TGCGCCAGCAGCAGGGACAGAGATTATTCACCCCTCCACTTT
>TRBD1|TRBJ1-1|TRBV12-5|.
CASGLSAGTGNTEAFF
TGTGCTAGTGGTCTATCCGCCGGGACAGGGAACACTGAAGCTTTCTTT
>TRBD1|TRBJ1-6|TRBV19|.
CASSATGTGGMGSPLHF
TGTGCCAGTAGTGCAACCGGGACAGGGGGCATGGGGTCACCCCTCCACTTT
>.|TRBJ1-1|TRBV15|.
CATSRDRLTGNTEAFF
TGTGCCACCAGCAGAGACAGATTGACAGGAAACACTGAAGCTTTCTTT
>.|TRBJ1-5|TRBV12-5|few
CASGLVDKGKRGNQPQHF
TGTGCTAGTGGTTTGGTAGACAAGGGGAAAAGGGGCAATCAGCCCCAGCATTTT
>TRBD2|TRBJ2-5|TRBV13|.
CASSFGGGSRETQYF
TGTGCCAGCAGCTTCGGGGGGGGGTCGAGGGAGACCCAGTACTTC
>TRBD2|TRBJ2-7|TRBV5-1|once
CASSLSSGGSYEQYF
TGCGCCAGCAGCTTGAGTAGCGGGGGTTCCTACGAGCAGTACTTC
>.|TRBJ2-4|TRBV19|.
CASSISGSTNIQYF
TGTGCCAGTAGTATATCAGGTTCTACAAACATTCAGTACTTC
>.|TRBJ1-2|TRBV4-1|.
CASSQDGRGYTF
TGCGCCAGCAGCCAAGATGGCAGGGGCTACACCTTC
>TRBD1|TRBJ1-2|TRBV5-1|.
CASRRTGGDGGYGYTF
TGCGCCAGCAGAAGGACAGGGGGCGACGGGGGCTATGGCTACACCTTC
>.|TRBJ1-5|TRBV4-1|once
CASSQEDGVNQPQHF
TGCGCCAGCAGCCAAGAGGACGGGGTCAATCAGCCCCAGCATTTT
>.|TRBJ1-4|TRBV6-5|.
CASSYSQASNEKLFF
TGTGCCAGCAGTTACTCCCAGGCTTCTAATGAAAAACTGTTTTTT
>.|TRBJ2-2|TRBV7-3|.
CASSPQGTTGELFF
TGTGCCAGCAGCCCTCAGGGGACCACCGGGGAGCTGTTTTTT
>.|TRBJ1-2|TRBV9|.
CASSATHGGTKGYTF
TGTGCCAGCAGCGCCACCCATGGGGGGACGAAAGGCTACACCTTC
>.|TRBJ2-5|TRBV7-8|.
CASSYRHAGQETQYF
TGTGCCAGCAGCTATAGACATGCAGGGCAAGAGACCCAGTACTTC
>TRBD2|TRBJ2-7|TRBV2|.
CAILAASYEQYF
TGTGCCATACTAGCGGCGTCCTACGAGCAGTACTTC
>TRBD1|TRBJ1-1|TRBV19|.
CASKDRRTGTEAFF
TGTGCCAGCAAGGACAGGCGGACAGGCACTGAAGCTTTCTTT
>.|TRBJ1-6|TRBV5-4|.
CASSSEFPSYNSPLHF
TGTGCCAGCAGCTCGGAGTTCCCCTCCTATAATTCACCCCTCCACTTT
>.|TRBJ2-3|TRBV7-8|.
CASSWASDTQYF
TGTGCCAGCAGCTGGGCGTCAGATACGCAGTATTTT
>TRBD1|TRBJ2-7|TRBV6-5|many
CASRGRDPQGGEQYF
TGTGCCAGCAGAGGTCGTGATCCACAGGGGGGCGAGCAGTACTTC
>.|TRBJ2-5|TRBV4-2|.
CASSQDPEETQYF
TGTGCCAGCAGCCAAGATCCCGAGGAGACCCAGTACTTC
>TRBD2|TRBJ2-7|TRBV5-1|.
CASSTDSGGGSYEQYF
TGCGCCAGCAGCACCGATAGCGGGGGGGGATCCTACGAGCAGTACTTC
>TRBD1|TRBJ2-7|TRBV6-1|.
CASSSRQGAYEQYF
TGTGCCAGCAGTTCAAGACAGGGGGCGTATGAGCAGTACTTC
>TRBD1|TRBJ1-1|TRBV27|.
CASSGGQGRLAWNTEAFF
TGTGCCAGCAGTGGGGGACAGGGAAGGCTTGCTTGGAACACTGAAGCTTTCTTT
>.|TRBJ2-1|TRBV6-5|.
CASSRGTVEANEQFF
TGTGCCAGCAGTCGGGGGACTGTTGAGGCCAATGAGCAGTTCTTC
>.|TRBJ2-5|TRBV2|.
CASSPEVQETQYF
TGTGCCAGCAGTCCAGAAGTCCAAGAGACCCAGTACTTC
>.|TRBJ2-1|TRBV5-1|.
CASSFRERKTYNEQFF
TGCGCCAGCAGCTTCCGGGAGCGAAAAACCTACAATGAGCAGTTCTTC
>.|TRBJ1-2|TRBV5-1|.
CASSLAQNFNYGYTF
TGCGCCAGCAGCTTGGCCCAAAACTTTAACTATGGCTACACCTTC
>.|TRBJ2-5|TRBV5-6|.
CASSFRETQYF
TGTGCCAGCAGCTTCCGGGAGACCCAGTACTTC
>.|TRBJ2-5|TRBV9|.
CASSVTQTEETQYF
TGTGCCAGCAGCGTAACCCAGACAGAAGAGACCCAGTACTTC
>.|TRBJ1-6|TRBV6-5|.
CASSYDTGNSPLHF
TGTGCCAGCAGTTACGACACTGGAAATTCACCCCTCCACTTT
>.|TRBJ2-5|TRBV11-3|.
CASSLNLYQETQYF
TGTGCCAGCAGCTTAAATCTGTACCAAGAGACCCAGTACTTC
>.|TRBJ2-5|TRBV5-4|.
CASSLRTGQETQYF
TGTGCCAGCAGCTTGCGCACAGGGCAAGAGACCCAGTACTTC
>.|TRBJ1-1|TRBV10-3|.
CAISPSAGGYTEAFF
TGTGCCATCAGTCCCTCGGCCGGAGGGTACACTGAAGCTTTCTTT
>TRBD2|TRBJ2-1|TRBV30|.
CAWRIRLAGGFNEQFF
TGTGCCTGGAGGATTCGACTAGCGGGGGGTTTCAATGAGCAGTTCTTC
>.|TRBJ2-5|TRBV27|.
CASSSSGFEQETQYF
.
>TRBD2|TRBJ2-3|TRBV19|.
CASTPSPGTSGRDTQYF
TGTGCCAGTACCCCCAGCCCCGGGACTAGCGGCCGAGATACGCAGTATTTT
>TRBD2|TRBJ2-4|TRBV7-2|.
CASSPLAGAWDIQYF
TGTGCCAGCAGCCCCCTAGCGGGGGCATGGGACATTCAGTACTTC
>.|TRBJ1-2|TRBV5-1|once
CASSLAQGSGGYTF
TGCGCCAGCAGCTTAGCACAGGGATCTGGAGGCTACACCTTC
>TRBD2|TRBJ2-3|TRBV5-1|.
CASSLVAGGTLRTQYF
TGCGCCAGCAGCTTGGTGGCGGGGGGGACATTACGTACGCAGTATTTT
>TRBD2|TRBJ2-5|TRBV9|.
CASSVDGGGGLETQYF
TGTGCCAGCAGCGTAGATGGCGGGGGGGGCTTGGAGACCCAGTACTTC
>.|TRBJ2-3|TRBV5-1|.
CASRNGVNTDTQYF
TGCGCCAGCAGGAATGGAGTCAACACAGATACGCAGTATTTT
>.|TRBJ2-7|TRBV6-1|.
CASSLFLRGEQYF
TGTGCCAGCAGCCTTTTTCTGAGGGGGGAGCAGTACTTC
>.|TRBJ2-7|TRBV5-6|.
CASTGQGGGNEQYF
TGTGCCAGCACCGGACAGGGAGGGGGGAACGAGCAGTACTTC
>TRBD2|TRBJ2-1|TRBV6-5|.
CASSYRPGGDYNEQFF
TGTGCCAGCAGTTACCGACCGGGGGGAGACTACAATGAGCAGTTCTTC